This T cell receptor (beta chain) is drawn from a study of CD8 T cells in ankylosing spondylitis. Study-level findings and limits: Reports say disease-linked clones showed up significantly more in matched ankylosing spondylitis synovial fluid. A TCR beta motif of several highly homologous variants seemed to mark ankylosing spondylitis blood. CD8+ cells made up the disease-linked clones, which were relatively rare in peripheral blood.

TCRdb reanalysed the 5' RACE reads using MiXCR and keeps one entry per CDR3 protein. The data hold a few hundred thousand distinct CDR3 sequences, with less than 25% observed a single time. This clonotype has more than one count but fewer than ten. Its target is unknown. Trimming removed 6 bases at V and 10 bases at J, with 23 bases between. Germline values: CDR1 SNHLY, CDR2 FYNNEI. This CDR3 region has 15 residues. Sequencing was done on a sample of blood, either unsorted or a sorted T cell fraction (not recorded which). The chain is built from TRBV2 and TRBJ2-3; the D gene is possibly TRBD1 (5 bases). This TCR derives from a female donor with ankylosing spondylitis or in good health (not recorded which). CDR3 protein: CASRKTVAGMDAQYF. CDR3 in DNA: TGTGCCAGCAGAAAAACGGTGGCAGGGATGGATGCGCAGTATTTT. Using reference TRBV2 and TRBJ2-3 for the parts outside the CDR3, the full variable domain is EPEVTQTPSHQVTQMGQEVILRCVPISNHLYFYWYRQILGQKVEFLVSFYNNEISEKSEIFDDQFSVERPDGSNFTLKIRSTKLEDSAMYFCASRKTVAGMDAQYFGPGTRLTVL.